This TCR beta chain is drawn from a study of cytomegalovirus exposure and HLA in healthy donors. This CDR3 region has 12 residues. Per the germline V gene, CDR1 is SGHNT and CDR2 is YYREEE (reference sequence). It was with 60 Vbeta and 13 Jbeta primers that the PCR ran. Libraries were prepared by immunoSEQ multiplex PCR; TCRdb keeps only in-frame clonotypes and omits some of them. The repertoire includes around 110,000 clones, approximately 80% of them detected once, and over 3.5% sits in the top ten. Nominally healthy donors were sampled, though unrecorded immune exposures were likely. Notes on the study in general: Some V segments, including TRBV6-2 and TRBV6-3, were excluded as indistinguishable.

Note on this clone: Antigen unknown.

The sequenced sample was PBMCs. The chain has TRBV5-4 and TRBJ2-5, with D tentatively TRBD2 (6 bases). The DNA matches TRBJ2-7 better at its end, which makes the J call doubtful. This TCR was recovered from a man in his thirties or forties in good health and CMV-seropositive. CDR3 sequence (DNA): TGTGCCAGCAGCGGGACTTCCTACGAGCAGTACTTC. This sequence encodes CASSGTSYEQYF.